This T cell receptor beta chain is from a study of T-cell reconstitution after alpha-beta-depleted transplantation in children. Findings and limits, study-wide: A year post-transplant, T-cell counts and diversity derived mostly from newly produced T cells.

The TCRbeta library was prepared with unique molecular identifiers. TCRdb ran MiXCR on the PCR reads and lists one entry per CDR3 protein. The sample consists of fewer than 350,000 distinct CDR3 sequences, roughly a tenth of them appearing once. In its sample, this clonotype was seen many times. Its antigen is currently unknown. The receptor's source is a boy in the first two years of life with acute myeloid leukemia, due to receive a stem cell transplant. The specimen comprised PBMCs, sampled before TCRalphabeta/CD19-depleted stem cell transplant.

CDR3 region: CASSFFGTSSYNEQFF. CDR3 DNA: TGTGCCAGCAGTTTTTTCGGGACTAGCTCCTACAATGAGCAGTTCTTC. V gene TRBV28 combines with J gene TRBJ2-1; TRBD2 agrees at 8 bases. CDR1 and CDR2 (germline): MDHEN, SYDVKM. The V and J ends lost 3 bases and 0 bases, in that order; junction bases with no gene match: 4. This CDR3 has 16 amino acids.